The entry that follows covers one TCR beta chain sequence. What it recognizes is unknown. The data were obtained in a study of blood T cells in healthy people across ages. Study-level points and caveats: Estimated diversity across one million T cells was deemed an underestimate. Older age went with lower TCR beta diversity per million T cells, in a roughly linear way.

Germline V gives CDR1 SGHRS, CDR2 YFSETQ. The CDR3 length is 15 residues. Primed by a sample-barcoded 5' primer and a J-beta primer mix, a second PCR proceeded for about 7 to 12 cycles. Each TCR beta cDNA got a 12-nucleotide random molecular identifier. Each CDR3 protein gets one entry after TCRdb re-called the 5' RACE reads with MiXCR. This sample carries 1,300,000 or so distinct CDR3 sequences, around 59% of them seen once, and the ten largest clones take 6.7%. This chain links TRBV5-1 with TRBJ2-7; a weak D match, TRBD2 (6 bases). Near its end, the DNA agrees better with TRBJ2-5, so the J call may be wrong. This TCR was recovered from a man aged 18 to 29 in good health. The sample was blood. This chain's CDR3 is CASSWAGRGWETQYF. CDR3 DNA sequence: TGCGCCAGCAGCTGGGCTGGTCGGGGGTGGGAGACCCAGTACTTC.